Below are 21 T cell receptor beta chains sequenced from a single sample in a study of CD8 T cells in ankylosing spondylitis. Regarding the study as a whole: Characteristic, it appeared, of ankylosing spondylitis blood was a TCR beta motif of roughly eight highly homologous variants.

TCRdb recomputed calls from the 5' RACE reads with MiXCR, one row per CDR3 protein. The data contain about 540,000 distinct CDR3 sequences, approximately 11% of them singletons. No cognate antigen is known for these TCRs. What was sequenced was blood, either unsorted or a sorted T cell fraction (not recorded which). These receptors all stem from a male donor with ankylosing spondylitis.

This clonotype was seen a few times. The V call is TRBV24-1, the J call TRBJ2-5; TRBD1 matches 8 bases. The length of the CDR3 is 15 residues. Per germline, CDR1 KGHDR and CDR2 SFDVKD. Germline trimming cut 3 bases from V and 5 bases from J; bases unmatched to any gene: 7. The CDR3 nucleotides read TGTGCCACCAGTGATCGGGACAGGTCGGGGGAGACCCAGTACTTC. Translation: CATSDRDRSGETQYF.

The chain links TRBV11-2 to TRBJ2-1, with 12 positions matching TRBD2. Germline CDR1 is SGHAT and CDR2 is FQNNGV. This CDR3 spans 19 amino acids. With V trimmed by 5 bases and J by 0 bases, 11 bases remained unmatched. This chain's CDR3 is CASSTQTSGSASSYNEQFF. In DNA, the CDR3 is TGTGCCAGCAGCACGCAGACTAGCGGGAGCGCAAGCTCCTACAATGAGCAGTTCTTC.

Concerning this clonotype: At one end the junction does not follow the germline gene, possibly because of a read error. The V gene is TRBV7-6, the J gene TRBJ2-1; 8 bases line up with TRBD2. The CDR3 consists of 15 residues. The germline CDR1 and CDR2 sequences are SGHVS and FNYEAQ. The CDR3 bases are TGTGCCAGCAGCTTCTTTAGCGGGAAGTGGAATGAGCAGTTATTC. Protein sequence: CASSFFSGKWNEQLF.

This clonotype has at least ten counts. The chain carries TRBV6-2 or TRBV6-3 and TRBJ2-1, with 7 bases lining up with TRBD2. Germline loops: CDR1 MNHEY, CDR2 SVGEGT. V was pared by 4 bases and J by 1 base, with 7 bases of the junction left unmatched. The CDR3 is made up of 16 amino acids. CDR3 bases: TGTGCCAGCAGTTCCCCTAGCGGACGATCCTACAATGAGCAGTTCTTC. Amino acid sequence: CASSSPSGRSYNEQFF.

This clonotype was recorded many times. The chain couples TRBV12-3 or TRBV12-4 to TRBJ2-5, with D uncertain. Trimming cost V 8 bases and J 4 bases, with 5 bases left between them. The CDR3 totals 10 residues. The CDR3 loop reads CASGRETQYF. CDR3 DNA sequence: TGTGCCAGCGGTCGAGAGACCCAGTACTTC.

This chain connects TRBV6-5 to TRBJ2-1; maybe TRBD2 (6 bases). Germline assignment: CDR1 MNHEY and CDR2 SVGAGI. V lost 2 bases and J 1 base, leaving 9 bases between the germline ends. This CDR3 has 15 residues. The CDR3 DNA is TGTGCCAGCAGTTACCACAGCGGGTCCTACAATGAGCAGTTCTTC. Translating gives CASSYHSGSYNEQFF.

This clonotype occurred many times. J is TRBJ2-1 and V is TRBV5-1; D gene uncertain. CDR1 SGHRS and CDR2 YFSETQ come from the germline V gene. The CDR3 runs to 14 residues. V shed 1 base and J shed 3 bases, with 8 bases lying between them. Written as DNA, the CDR3 is TGCGCCAGCAGCTTGCAAGAGCTCTACAATGAGCAGTTCTTC. It encodes CASSLQELYNEQFF. The full variable domain, with the rest looked up from reference TRBV5-1 and TRBJ2-1, is KAGVTQTPRYLIKTRGQQVTLSCSPISGHRSVSWYQQTPGQGLQFLFEYFSETQRNKGNFPGRFSGRQFSNSRSEMNVSTLELGDSALYLCASSLQELYNEQFFGPGTRLTVL.

The CDR3 DNA reads TGTGCCAGCAGCGTACGGGGGAGTAACACTGAAGCTTTCTTT. Translation: CASSVRGSNTEAFF. This sequence joins TRBV7-2 and TRBJ1-1; tentative D call: TRBD1 (5 bases). The CDR3 length is 14 residues. CDR1 is SGHTA and CDR2 is FQGNSA in the germline V gene. The V end was cut by 5 bases, the J end by 2 bases, with 12 bases between. Filled out from reference TRBV7-2 and TRBJ1-1, the complete variable domain reads GAGVSQSPSNKVTEKGKDVELRCDPISGHTALYWYRQSLGQGLEFLIYFQGNSAPDKSGLPSDRFSAERTGGSVSTLTIQRTQQEDSAVYLCASSVRGSNTEAFFGQGTRLTVV.

The sample holds a few counts of this clonotype. The chain uses TRBV5-1 and TRBJ1-2; no reliable D call. The CDR3 totals 15 residues. Germline V gene sequence: CDR1 SGHRS, CDR2 YFSETQ. Deletions cut 2 bases from V and 6 bases from J, with 17 bases between. As DNA, the CDR3 is TGCGCCAGCAGCTTAGTGGACCCGATTTTGGATGGCTACACCTTC. Translated, it gives CASSLVDPILDGYTF.

The chain's CDR3 is CASSQEGHSGNTIYF. The CDR3 DNA sequence: TGTGCCAGCAGCCAAGAGGGACACTCTGGAAACACCATATATTTT. The chain carries TRBV3-1 and TRBJ1-3; the D gene is possibly TRBD1 (6 bases). Germline CDR1 reads LGHDT; CDR2 reads YNNKEL (reference sequence). V was pared by 0 bases and J by 0 bases, with 6 bases between. The CDR3 spans 15 residues.

This clonotype was found a few times. This sequence joins TRBV15 and TRBJ1-2, with a weak D call TRBD1 (6 bases). Germline loops: CDR1 LNHNV, CDR2 YYDKDF (reference sequence). This CDR3 is built from 14 residues. The V end lost 5 bases, the J end lost 12 bases, and 22 bases lay between the germline ends. The CDR3 nucleotides read TGTGCCACCAGCCCACGAGGGCAGGGGCCCCAGCACACCTTC. It yields the protein CATSPRGQGPQHTF.

The chain employs TRBV20-1 and TRBJ2-7; the match to TRBD2 covers 11 bases. This CDR3 region has 15 residues. Germline V CDR1 and CDR2: DFQATT, SNEGSKA (reference sequence). The V gene end was trimmed by 3 bases and the J gene end by 5 bases; junction bases not matched to a gene: 9. CDR3 sequence reads: CSASSGLAGGHEQYF. The CDR3 DNA reads as TGCAGTGCTAGTAGTGGACTAGCGGGCGGACACGAGCAGTACTTC.

The V and J genes are TRBV11-3 and TRBJ2-6; D remains ambiguous. Germline V CDR1 and CDR2: SGHNT, YENEEA. V was shortened by 3 bases and J by 1 base, with 7 bases between the two germline ends. This CDR3 has 15 residues. For the CDR3, the DNA is TGTGCCAGCAGCTTGGCGGCTTCTGGGGCCAACGTCCTGACTTTC. Translating it yields CASSLAASGANVLTF. The complete variable domain, with remaining parts taken from reference TRBV11-3 and TRBJ2-6, reads EAGVVQSPRYKIIEKKQPVAFWCNPISGHNTLYWYLQNLGQGPELLIRYENEEAVDDSQLPKDRFSAERLKGVDSTLKIQPAELGDSAVYLCASSLAASGANVLTFGAGSRLTVL.

V and J are TRBV20-1 and TRBJ2-5; D perhaps matches TRBD1 (5 bases). V shed 0 bases and J shed 4 bases, with 15 bases lying between them. This CDR3 has 15 residues. CDR1 is DFQATT, CDR2 SNEGSKA, per germline (reference sequence). DNA of the CDR3: TGCAGTGCTAGAGATCCCGCAGGCCAGGGAGAGACCCAGTACTTC. It is translated as CSARDPAGQGETQYF.

This clonotype was observed a single time. V usage is TRBV10-1 and J usage is TRBJ2-2; D is perhaps TRBD1 (6 bases). This CDR3 comprises 18 residues. The V end lost 0 bases, the J end lost 6 bases, and 20 bases lay between the germline ends. Germline V gene data show CDR1 as WNHNN and CDR2 as SYGVQD (reference sequence). For the CDR3, the DNA is TGCGCCAGCAGTGAGTCCTACGGCAGGGGTGAACGACCCGGGGAGCTGTTTTTT. This sequence encodes CASSESYGRGERPGELFF.

This clonotype has at least ten counts. The gene calls are TRBV25-1 and TRBJ2-3; no clear D. This CDR3 is built from 12 residues. The V end was cut by 5 bases, the J end by 6 bases, with 9 bases between. The V gene's germline CDR1 is MGHDK and CDR2 SYGVNS. CDR3 residues: CASSPWADTQYF. As DNA, the CDR3 is TGTGCCAGCAGTCCGTGGGCCGATACGCAGTATTTT.

The chain employs TRBV5-4 and TRBJ1-2, with TRBD1 matching 7 bases. In germline, CDR1 is SGHNT, CDR2 YYREEE (reference sequence). J was trimmed by 2 bases and V by 1 base; bases with no gene match: 5. The CDR3 loop spans 15 amino acids. The CDR3 bases are TGTGCCAGCAGCTTGTGGGCAGGGGGGAACTATGGCTACACCTTC. This codes for CASSLWAGGNYGYTF.

This clonotype was recorded many times. The chain has TRBV7-2 and TRBJ2-3, with 8 bases lining up with TRBD1. The trim removed 3 bases at V and 0 bases at J, leaving 5 bases unmatched. Germline V gene lookup returns CDR1 SGHTA and CDR2 FQGNSA. The CDR3 spans 16 residues. The CDR3 sequence: CASSFRTGTSTDTQYF. DNA of the CDR3: TGTGCCAGCAGCTTCCGGACAGGGACTAGCACAGATACGCAGTATTTT.

This clonotype occurred a few times. The gene calls are TRBV14 and TRBJ1-1, with a possible D match to TRBD1 (5 bases). Trimming removed 1 base from V and 7 bases from J, with 7 bases in between. The CDR3 runs to 12 residues. Germline V gene lookup returns CDR1 SGHDN and CDR2 FVKESK. The CDR3 region has the DNA TGTGCCAGCAGCCAAGCAGGGCTTGAAGCTTTCTTT. Its translation is CASSQAGLEAFF.

This clonotype was detected many times. The genes are TRBV29-1 and TRBJ2-5; D gene unclear. The V gene lost 6 bases and the J gene lost 1 base, with 12 bases spanning the gap. The CDR3 is 13 amino acids. In germline, CDR1 is SQVTM, CDR2 ANQGSEA. The DNA of the CDR3 is TGCAGCGTAGGAAGGACGGGCCAAGAGACCCAGTACTTC. This translates into CSVGRTGQETQYF.

The CDR3, as DNA: TGTGCCAGCAGCTCCTTGGGATCGGATCAGCCCCAGCATTTT. Translating gives CASSSLGSDQPQHF. The rearrangement joins TRBV5-5 to TRBJ1-5; no clear D. CDR1 is SGHKS, CDR2 YYEKEE, per germline (reference sequence). Trimming stripped 3 bases from V and 5 bases from J, with 12 bases between. CDR3 size: 14 residues.